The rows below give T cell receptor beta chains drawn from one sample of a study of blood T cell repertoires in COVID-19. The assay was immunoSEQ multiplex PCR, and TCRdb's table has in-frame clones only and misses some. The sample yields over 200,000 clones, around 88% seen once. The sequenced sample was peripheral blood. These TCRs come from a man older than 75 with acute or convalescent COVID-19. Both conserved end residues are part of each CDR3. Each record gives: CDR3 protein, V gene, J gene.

CDR3: CASSFGVKSGGELFF; V: TRBV28; J: TRBJ2-2
CDR3: CASTPEGGAYNSPLHF; V: TRBV2; J: TRBJ1-6
CDR3: CASSLVVTAQETQYF; V: TRBV11-2; J: TRBJ2-5
CDR3: CASTFTGASGNTIYF; V: TRBV19; J: TRBJ1-3
CDR3: CASKGAGTGGPINQPQHF; V: TRBV19; J: TRBJ1-5
CDR3: CASSLVRSSGNTIYF; V: TRBV5-5; J: TRBJ1-3
CDR3: CASSLVRGVTGELFF; V: TRBV27; J: TRBJ2-2
CDR3: CASSLVISGNYEQFF; V: TRBV5-1; J: TRBJ2-1
CDR3: CASSSDSGGSEQYF; V: TRBV5-1; J: TRBJ2-7
CDR3: CASSLLLGESTDTQYF; V: TRBV28; J: TRBJ2-3
CDR3: CASSIQENYGYTF; V: TRBV28; J: TRBJ1-2
CDR3: CASSLDPGVSTGELFF; V: TRBV5-5; J: TRBJ2-2
CDR3: CASSVGTGATNEKLFF; V: TRBV5-1; J: TRBJ1-4
CDR3: CASSYSGLSSYEQYF; V: TRBV19; J: TRBJ2-7
CDR3: CASSKPQREVHNEQFF; V: TRBV19; J: TRBJ2-1
CDR3: CAIRLAGGIYEQYF; V: TRBV10-3; J: TRBJ2-7
CDR3: CASSVGGYYEQYF; V: TRBV5-4; J: TRBJ2-7
CDR3: CASRYAGTDTQYF; V: TRBV6-5; J: TRBJ2-3
CDR3: CASSPGPEKLDNEQFF; V: TRBV28; J: TRBJ2-1
CDR3: CAISDGRTTRSSGELFF; V: TRBV10-3; J: TRBJ2-2
CDR3: CAWTSKLSNTEAFF; V: TRBV30; J: TRBJ1-1
CDR3: CASSLEVGEQYF; V: TRBV7-2; J: TRBJ2-7
CDR3: CASSSGLAVSTYEQYF; V: TRBV5-1; J: TRBJ2-7
CDR3: CASSLYSMDTEAFF; V: TRBV3-1/TRBV3-2; J: TRBJ1-1
CDR3: CSASRSQVVGELFF; V: TRBV20-1; J: TRBJ2-2
CDR3: CSASWDRGSGELFF; V: TRBV20-1; J: TRBJ2-2
CDR3: CASSSGTDTQYF; V: TRBV11-2; J: TRBJ2-3
CDR3: CASSETSNLSTDTQYF; V: TRBV6-1; J: TRBJ2-3